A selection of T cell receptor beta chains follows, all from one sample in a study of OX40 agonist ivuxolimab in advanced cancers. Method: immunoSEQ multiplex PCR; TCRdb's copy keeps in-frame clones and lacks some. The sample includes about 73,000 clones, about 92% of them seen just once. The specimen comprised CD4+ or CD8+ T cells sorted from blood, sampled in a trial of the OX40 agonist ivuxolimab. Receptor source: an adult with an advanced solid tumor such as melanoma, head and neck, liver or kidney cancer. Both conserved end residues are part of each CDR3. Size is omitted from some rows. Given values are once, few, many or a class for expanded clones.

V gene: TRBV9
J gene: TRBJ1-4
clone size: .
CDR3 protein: CASSVSRDRGSEKLFF

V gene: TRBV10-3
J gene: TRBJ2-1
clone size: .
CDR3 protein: CAISESAGGHGSYNEQFF

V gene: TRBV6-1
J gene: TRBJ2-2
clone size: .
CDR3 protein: CASSERDTGELFF

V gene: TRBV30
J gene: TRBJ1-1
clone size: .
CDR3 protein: CAWSVGQGYTEAFF

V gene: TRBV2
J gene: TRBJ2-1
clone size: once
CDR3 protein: CASSAEATGDNGQFF

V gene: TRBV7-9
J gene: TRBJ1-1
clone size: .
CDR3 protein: CASKAPVNTEAFF

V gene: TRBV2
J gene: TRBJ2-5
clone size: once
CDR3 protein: CASSEVPGGRETQYF

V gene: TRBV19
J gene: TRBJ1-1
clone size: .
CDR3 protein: CASSIYTEAFF

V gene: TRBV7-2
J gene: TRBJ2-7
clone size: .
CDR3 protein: CASSLGPRDLEYEQYF

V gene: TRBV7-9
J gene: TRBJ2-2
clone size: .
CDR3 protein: CASSLVSGGNGELFF

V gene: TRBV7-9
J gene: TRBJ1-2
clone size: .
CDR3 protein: CASSLIWRGGGLSYGYTF